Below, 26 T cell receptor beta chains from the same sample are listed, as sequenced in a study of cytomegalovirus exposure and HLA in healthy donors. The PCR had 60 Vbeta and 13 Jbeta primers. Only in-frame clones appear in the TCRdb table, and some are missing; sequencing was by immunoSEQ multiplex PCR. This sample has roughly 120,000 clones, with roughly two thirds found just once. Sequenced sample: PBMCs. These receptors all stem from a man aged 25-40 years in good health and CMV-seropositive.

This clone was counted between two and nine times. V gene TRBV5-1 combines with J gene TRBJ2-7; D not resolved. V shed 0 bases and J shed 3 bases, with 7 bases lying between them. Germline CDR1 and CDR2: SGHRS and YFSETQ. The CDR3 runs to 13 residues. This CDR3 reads CASSLDVVYEQYF. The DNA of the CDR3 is TGCGCCAGCAGCTTGGATGTCGTCTACGAGCAGTACTTC.

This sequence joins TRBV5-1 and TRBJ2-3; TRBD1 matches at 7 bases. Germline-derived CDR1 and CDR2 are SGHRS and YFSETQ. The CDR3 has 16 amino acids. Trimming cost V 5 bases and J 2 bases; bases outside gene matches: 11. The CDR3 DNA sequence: TGCGCCAGCAGTGGGGACCCCGGGACAGACACAGATACGCAGTATTTT. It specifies CASSGDPGTDTDTQYF. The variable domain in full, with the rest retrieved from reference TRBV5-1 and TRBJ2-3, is KAGVTQTPRYLIKTRGQQVTLSCSPISGHRSVSWYQQTPGQGLQFLFEYFSETQRNKGNFPGRFSGRQFSNSRSEMNVSTLELGDSALYLCASSGDPGTDTDTQYFGPGTRLTVL.

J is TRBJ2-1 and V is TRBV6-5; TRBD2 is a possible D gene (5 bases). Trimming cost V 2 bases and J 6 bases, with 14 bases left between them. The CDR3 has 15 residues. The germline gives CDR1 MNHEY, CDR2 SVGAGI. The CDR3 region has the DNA TGTGCCAGCAGTTACCTAGCTGAATACTTCAATGAGCAGTTCTTC. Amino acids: CASSYLAEYFNEQFF.

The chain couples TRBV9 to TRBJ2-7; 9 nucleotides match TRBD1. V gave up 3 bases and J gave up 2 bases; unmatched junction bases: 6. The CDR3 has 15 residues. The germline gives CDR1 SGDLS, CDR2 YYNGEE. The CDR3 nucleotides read TGTGCCAGCAGCGGGGGGGGACAGGGAGCCTACGAGCAGTACTTC. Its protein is CASSGGGQGAYEQYF.

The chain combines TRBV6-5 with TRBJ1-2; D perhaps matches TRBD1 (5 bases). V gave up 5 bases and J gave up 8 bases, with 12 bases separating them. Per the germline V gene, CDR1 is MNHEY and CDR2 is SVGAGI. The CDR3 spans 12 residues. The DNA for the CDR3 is TGTGCCAGCAGTAGGGACTTGCTAGGCTACACCTTC. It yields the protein CASSRDLLGYTF.

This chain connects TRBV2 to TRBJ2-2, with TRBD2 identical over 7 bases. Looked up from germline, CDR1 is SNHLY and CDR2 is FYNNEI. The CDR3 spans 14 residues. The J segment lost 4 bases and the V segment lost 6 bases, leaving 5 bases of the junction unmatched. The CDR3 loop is CASRSSGSTGELFF. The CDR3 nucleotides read TGTGCCAGCAGATCTAGCGGCTCCACCGGGGAGCTGTTTTTT.

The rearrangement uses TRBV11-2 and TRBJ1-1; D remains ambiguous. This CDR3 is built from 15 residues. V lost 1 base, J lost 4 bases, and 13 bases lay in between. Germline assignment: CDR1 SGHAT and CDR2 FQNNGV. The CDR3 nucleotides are TGTGCCAGCAGCTTAGGTAGACTGTGGAGCACTGAAGCTTTCTTT. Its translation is CASSLGRLWSTEAFF.

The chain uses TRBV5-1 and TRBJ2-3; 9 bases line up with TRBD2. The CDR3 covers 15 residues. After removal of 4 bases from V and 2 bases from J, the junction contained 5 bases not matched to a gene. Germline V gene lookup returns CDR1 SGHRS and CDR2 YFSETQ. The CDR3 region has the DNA TGCGCCAGCAGCCCGGGACTAGCAGACACAGATACGCAGTATTTT. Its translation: CASSPGLADTDTQYF. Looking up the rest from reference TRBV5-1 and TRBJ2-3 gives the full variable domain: KAGVTQTPRYLIKTRGQQVTLSCSPISGHRSVSWYQQTPGQGLQFLFEYFSETQRNKGNFPGRFSGRQFSNSRSEMNVSTLELGDSALYLCASSPGLADTDTQYFGPGTRLTVL.

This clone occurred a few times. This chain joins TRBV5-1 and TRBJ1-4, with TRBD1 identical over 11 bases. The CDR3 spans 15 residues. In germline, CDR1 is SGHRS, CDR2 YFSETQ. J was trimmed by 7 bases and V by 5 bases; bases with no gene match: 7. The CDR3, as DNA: TGCGCCAGCAGATATTATGGGACAGGGGGTGAAAAACTGTTTTTT. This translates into CASRYYGTGGEKLFF.

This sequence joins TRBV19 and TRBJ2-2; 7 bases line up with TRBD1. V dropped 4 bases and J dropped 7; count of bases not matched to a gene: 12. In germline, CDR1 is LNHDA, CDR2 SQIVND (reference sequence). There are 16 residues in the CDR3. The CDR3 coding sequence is TGTGCCAGTAGTACCTCGAGGGACAGAGCAATCGGGGAGCTGTTTTTT. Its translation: CASSTSRDRAIGELFF.

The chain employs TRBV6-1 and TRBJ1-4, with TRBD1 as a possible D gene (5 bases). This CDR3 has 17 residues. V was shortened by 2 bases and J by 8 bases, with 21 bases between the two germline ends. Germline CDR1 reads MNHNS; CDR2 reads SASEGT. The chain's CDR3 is CASSEIRQGGIKEKLFF. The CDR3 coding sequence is TGTGCCAGCAGTGAAATTAGGCAGGGAGGTATAAAGGAAAAACTGTTTTTT.

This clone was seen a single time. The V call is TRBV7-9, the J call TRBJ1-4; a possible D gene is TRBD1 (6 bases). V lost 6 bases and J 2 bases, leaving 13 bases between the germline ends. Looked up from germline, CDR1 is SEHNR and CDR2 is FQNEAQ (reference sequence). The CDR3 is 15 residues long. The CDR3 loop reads CASRHTGHTNEKLFF. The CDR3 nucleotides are TGTGCCAGCAGACACACGGGACACACTAATGAAAAACTGTTTTTT.

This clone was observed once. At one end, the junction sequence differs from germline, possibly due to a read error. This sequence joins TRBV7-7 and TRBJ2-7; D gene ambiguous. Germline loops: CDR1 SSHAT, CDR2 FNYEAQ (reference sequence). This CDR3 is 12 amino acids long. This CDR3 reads CASSPGFYEQYF. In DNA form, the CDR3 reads TGTGCTAGCAGCCCGGGTTTTTACGAGCAGTACTTC. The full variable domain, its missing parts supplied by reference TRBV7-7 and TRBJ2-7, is GAGVSQSPRYKVTKRGQDVTLRCDPISSHATLYWYQQALGQGPEFLTYFNYEAQPDKSGLPSDRFSAERPEGSISTLTIQRTEQRDSAMYRCASSPGFYEQYFGPGTRLTVT.

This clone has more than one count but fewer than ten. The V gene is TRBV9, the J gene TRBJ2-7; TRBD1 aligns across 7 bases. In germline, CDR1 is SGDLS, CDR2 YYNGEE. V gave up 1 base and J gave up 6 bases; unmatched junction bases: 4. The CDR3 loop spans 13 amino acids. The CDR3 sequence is CASSVTRGSEQYF. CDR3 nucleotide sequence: TGTGCCAGCAGCGTAACCAGGGGGAGCGAGCAGTACTTC.

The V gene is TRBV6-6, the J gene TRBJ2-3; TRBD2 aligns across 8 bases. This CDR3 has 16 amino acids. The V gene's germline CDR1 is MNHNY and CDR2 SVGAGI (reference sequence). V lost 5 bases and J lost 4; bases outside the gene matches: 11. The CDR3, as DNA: TGTGCCAGCAGTGGGGGAGCGGGAGTATTCGCAGATACGCAGTATTTT. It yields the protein CASSGGAGVFADTQYF.

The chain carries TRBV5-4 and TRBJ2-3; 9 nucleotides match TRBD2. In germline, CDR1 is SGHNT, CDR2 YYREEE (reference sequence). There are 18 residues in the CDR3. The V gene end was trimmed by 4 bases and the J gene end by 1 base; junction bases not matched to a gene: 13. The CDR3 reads CASSGTSSGIRGTDTQYF. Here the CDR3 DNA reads TGTGCCAGCAGCGGGACATCTAGCGGGATTCGAGGCACAGATACGCAGTATTTT.

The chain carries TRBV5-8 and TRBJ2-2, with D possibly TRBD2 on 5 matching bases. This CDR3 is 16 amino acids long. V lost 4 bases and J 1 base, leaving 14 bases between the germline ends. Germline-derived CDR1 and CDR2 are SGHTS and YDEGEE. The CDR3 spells CASSTGEAWNTGELFF. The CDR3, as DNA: TGTGCCAGCAGCACCGGGGAAGCATGGAACACCGGGGAGCTGTTTTTT.

The CDR3 reads CASSFGTSGSTDTQYF. CDR3 DNA sequence: TGTGCCAGCAGTTTCGGGACTAGCGGTTCCACAGATACGCAGTATTTT. The chain couples TRBV27 to TRBJ2-3; 11 bases align to TRBD2. There are 16 residues in the CDR3. Germline-derived CDR1 and CDR2 are MNHEY and SMNVEV (reference sequence). V trimming: 3 bases; J trimming: 2 bases; junction bases outside the gene matches: 4.

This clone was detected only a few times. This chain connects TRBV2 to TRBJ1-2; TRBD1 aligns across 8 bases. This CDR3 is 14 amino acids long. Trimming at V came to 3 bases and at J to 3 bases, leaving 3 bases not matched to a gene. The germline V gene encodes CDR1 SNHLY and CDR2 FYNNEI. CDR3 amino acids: CASSDQGAHYGYTF. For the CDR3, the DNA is TGTGCCAGCAGTGACCAGGGGGCACACTATGGCTACACCTTC.

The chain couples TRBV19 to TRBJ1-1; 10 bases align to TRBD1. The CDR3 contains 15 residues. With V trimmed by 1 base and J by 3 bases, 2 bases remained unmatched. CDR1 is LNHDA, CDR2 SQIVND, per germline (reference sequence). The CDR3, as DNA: TGTGCCAGTAGTATAGTCGGGACAGGGGACACTGAAGCTTTCTTT. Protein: CASSIVGTGDTEAFF.

Written as DNA, the CDR3 is TGCGCCAGCAGCTTCCAGGGGTTGGGGGCCACTGAAGCTTTCTTT. Its translation is CASSFQGLGATEAFF. This chain links TRBV5-1 with TRBJ1-1; tentative D call: TRBD1 (6 bases). The V gene lost 2 bases and the J gene lost 4 bases, with 15 bases spanning the gap. Germline-derived CDR1 and CDR2 are SGHRS and YFSETQ. The CDR3 covers 15 residues. Supplemented by reference TRBV5-1 and TRBJ1-1, the full variable domain reads KAGVTQTPRYLIKTRGQQVTLSCSPISGHRSVSWYQQTPGQGLQFLFEYFSETQRNKGNFPGRFSGRQFSNSRSEMNVSTLELGDSALYLCASSFQGLGATEAFFGQGTRLTVV.

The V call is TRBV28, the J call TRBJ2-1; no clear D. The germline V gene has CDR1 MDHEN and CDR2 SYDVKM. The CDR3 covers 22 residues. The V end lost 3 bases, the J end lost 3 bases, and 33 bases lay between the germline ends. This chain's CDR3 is CASSFKFSITRSTMSRYNEQFF. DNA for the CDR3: TGTGCCAGCAGTTTTAAATTCTCGATCACTCGGAGTACAATGTCGCGCTACAATGAGCAGTTCTTC.

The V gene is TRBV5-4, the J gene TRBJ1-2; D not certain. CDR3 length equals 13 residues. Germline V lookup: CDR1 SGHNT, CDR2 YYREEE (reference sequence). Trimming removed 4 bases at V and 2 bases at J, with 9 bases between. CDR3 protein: CASSLDGNYGYTF. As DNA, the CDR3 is TGTGCCAGCAGCCTTGACGGGAACTATGGCTACACCTTC.

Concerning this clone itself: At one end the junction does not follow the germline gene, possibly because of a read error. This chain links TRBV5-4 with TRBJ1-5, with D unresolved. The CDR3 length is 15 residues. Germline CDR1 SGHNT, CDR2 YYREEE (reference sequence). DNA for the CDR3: TGTGCCAGCAGCTTGGAACCATGGAGCAGTCAGCCCCAGCATTTT. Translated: CASSLEPWSSQPQHF.

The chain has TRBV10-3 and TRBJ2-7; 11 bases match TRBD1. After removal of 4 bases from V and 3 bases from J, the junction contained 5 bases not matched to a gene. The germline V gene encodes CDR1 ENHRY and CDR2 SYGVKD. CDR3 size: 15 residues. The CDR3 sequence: CAISVGDRGSYEQYF. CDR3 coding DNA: TGTGCCATCAGTGTGGGGGACAGGGGGAGCTACGAGCAGTACTTC.

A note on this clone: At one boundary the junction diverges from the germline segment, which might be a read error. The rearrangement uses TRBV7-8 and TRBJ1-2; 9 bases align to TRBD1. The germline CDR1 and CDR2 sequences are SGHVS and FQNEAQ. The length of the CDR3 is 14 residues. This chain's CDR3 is CASSVAGTGYLSLF. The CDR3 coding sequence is TGTGCCAGCAGCGTAGCCGGGACAGGGTATTTGTCACTTTTC.